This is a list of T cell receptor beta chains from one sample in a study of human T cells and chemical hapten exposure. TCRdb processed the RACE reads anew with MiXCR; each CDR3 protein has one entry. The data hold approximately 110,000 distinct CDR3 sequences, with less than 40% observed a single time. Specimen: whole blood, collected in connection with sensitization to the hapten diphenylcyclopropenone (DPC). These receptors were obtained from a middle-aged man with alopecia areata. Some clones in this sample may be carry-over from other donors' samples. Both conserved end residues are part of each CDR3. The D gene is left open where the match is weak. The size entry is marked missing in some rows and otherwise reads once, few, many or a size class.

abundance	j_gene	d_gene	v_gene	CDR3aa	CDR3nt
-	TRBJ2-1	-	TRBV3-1	CASSQDRRVVYNEQFF	TGTGCCAGCAGCCAAGACCGGCGGGTAGTCTACAATGAGCAGTTCTTC
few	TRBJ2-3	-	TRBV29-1	CSASTSSTDTQYF	TGCAGCGCCTCAACATCTAGCACAGATACGCAGTATTTT
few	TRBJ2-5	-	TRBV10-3	CAISDLGGQQETQYF	TGTGCCATCAGTGACTTAGGGGGTCAACAAGAGACCCAGTACTTC
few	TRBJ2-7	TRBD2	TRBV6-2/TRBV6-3	CASSYSVAGEYEQYF	TGTGCCAGCAGTTACTCGGTGGCGGGAGAGTACGAGCAGTACTTC
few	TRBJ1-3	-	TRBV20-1	CSAWDYSGSSGNTIYF	TGCAGTGCTTGGGATTATTCTGGGAGCTCTGGAAACACCATATATTTT
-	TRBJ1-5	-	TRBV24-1	CATSDPTLTWAQHF	TGTGCCACCAGTGACCCGACACTGACTTGGGCCCAGCATTTT
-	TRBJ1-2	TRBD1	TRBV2	CASSPGQGHYGYTF	TGTGCCAGCAGTCCGGGACAGGGGCACTATGGCTACACCTTC
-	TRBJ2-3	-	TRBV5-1	CASSLGLFGADTQYF	TGCGCCAGCAGCTTGGGACTTTTTGGGGCAGATACGCAGTATTTT
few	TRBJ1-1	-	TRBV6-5	CASIPDEGTEAFF	TGTGCCAGCATCCCGGACGAGGGCACTGAAGCTTTCTTT
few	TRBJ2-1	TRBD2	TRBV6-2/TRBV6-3	CASSSSTSGRAYNEQFF	TGTGCCAGCAGTTCATCCACTAGCGGGAGGGCTTACAATGAGCAGTTCTTC
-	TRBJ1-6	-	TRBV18	CASSPRGNMGSPLHF	TGTGCCAGCTCACCACGGGGGAATATGGGCTCACCCCTCCACTTT
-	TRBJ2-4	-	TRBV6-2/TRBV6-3	CASSNRTRTRDIQYF	TGTGCCAGCAGTAACAGGACGAGGACCCGAGACATTCAGTACTTC
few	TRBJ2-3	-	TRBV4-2	CASSQTGNPTDTQYF	TGTGCCAGCAGCCAGACGGGAAACCCCACAGATACGCAGTATTTT
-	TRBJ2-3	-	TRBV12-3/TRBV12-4	CASSLALAEGPDTQYF	TGTGCCAGCAGTTTGGCGTTGGCGGAGGGGCCGGATACGCAGTATTTT
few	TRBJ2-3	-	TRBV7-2	CASAQLTDTQYF	TGTGCCAGCGCCCAGCTCACAGATACGCAGTATTTT
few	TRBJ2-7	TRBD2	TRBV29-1	CSALKRGSYEQYF	TGCAGCGCCTTAAAGCGGGGGTCCTACGAGCAGTACTTC
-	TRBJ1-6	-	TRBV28	CASSSPSGARNSPLHF	TGTGCCAGCAGTTCCCCGAGCGGGGCGCGAAATTCACCCCTCCACTTT
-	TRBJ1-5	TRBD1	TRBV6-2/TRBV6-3	CASSYLRQGQWSNQPQHF	TGTGCCAGCAGTTACCTGAGACAGGGACAATGGAGCAATCAGCCCCAGCATTTT
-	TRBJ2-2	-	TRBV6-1	CASSELGELFF	TGTGCCAGCAGTGAACTGGGGGAGCTGTTTTTT
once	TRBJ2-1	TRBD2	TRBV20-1	CSARVVYPDLAGHSYNEQFF	TGCAGTGCTAGAGTAGTCTACCCTGATCTAGCGGGACACTCCTACAATGAGCAGTTCTTC
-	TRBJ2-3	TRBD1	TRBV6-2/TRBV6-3	CASSYGTGGWSSTDTQYF	TGTGCCAGCAGTTACGGGACAGGGGGCTGGTCGAGCACAGATACGCAGTATTTT
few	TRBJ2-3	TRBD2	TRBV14	CASSPLPGLAASTDTQYF	TGTGCCAGCAGCCCTCTTCCGGGACTAGCGGCTAGCACAGATACGCAGTATTTT
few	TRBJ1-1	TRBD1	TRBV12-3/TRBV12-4	CASSWGQGATEAFF	TGTGCCAGCAGTTGGGGACAGGGGGCAACTGAAGCTTTCTTT
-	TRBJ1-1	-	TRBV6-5	CASTEDNAEAFF	TGTGCCAGCACCGAAGATAACGCTGAAGCTTTCTTT
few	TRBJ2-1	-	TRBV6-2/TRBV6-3	CASSYSTNENSYNEQFF	TGTGCCAGCAGTTACTCCACTAATGAAAACTCCTACAATGAGCAGTTCTTC
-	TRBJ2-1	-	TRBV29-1	CSVEPSSAVSYNEQFF	TGCAGCGTTGAGCCCTCTAGCGCCGTCTCCTACAATGAGCAGTTCTTC
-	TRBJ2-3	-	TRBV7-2	CASTLPGRVGGDTQYF	TGTGCCAGCACACTCCCCGGGAGAGTGGGGGGCGATACGCAGTATTTT
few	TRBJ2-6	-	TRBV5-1	CASSEGPTGANVLTF	TGCGCCAGCAGCGAAGGCCCCACTGGGGCCAACGTCCTGACTTTC
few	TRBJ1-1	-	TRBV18	CASSPAGTNTEAFF	TGTGCCAGCTCACCGGCAGGGACGAACACTGAAGCTTTCTTT
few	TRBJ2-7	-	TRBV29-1	CSVEVPTGPYEQYF	TGCAGCGTTGAAGTACCCACAGGGCCCTACGAGCAGTACTTC
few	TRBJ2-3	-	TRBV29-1	CSYDSSTDTQYF	TGCAGTTACGACTCTTCCACAGATACGCAGTATTTT
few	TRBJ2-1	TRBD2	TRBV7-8	CASSLVGGRGFPLEQFF	TGTGCCAGCAGCTTAGTTGGCGGGAGGGGGTTTCCGCTTGAGCAGTTCTTC
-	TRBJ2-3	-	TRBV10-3	CAISLSGSTDTQYF	TGTGCCATCAGTCTCAGCGGGAGCACAGATACGCAGTATTTT
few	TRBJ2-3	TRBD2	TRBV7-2	CASSFGLAGGRGMGDTQYF	TGTGCCAGCAGCTTCGGACTAGCGGGAGGCCGGGGGATGGGAGATACGCAGTATTTT
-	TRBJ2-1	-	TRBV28	CASLPPNEQFF	TGTGCCAGCTTACCGCCCAATGAGCAGTTCTTC
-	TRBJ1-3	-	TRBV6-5	CASNSRGAGNTIYF	TGTGCCAGCAACTCAAGGGGAGCTGGAAACACCATATATTTT
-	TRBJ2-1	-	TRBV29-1	CSVPGISGNRYNEQFF	TGCAGCGTTCCGGGGATATCCGGGAATCGGTACAATGAGCAGTTCTTC